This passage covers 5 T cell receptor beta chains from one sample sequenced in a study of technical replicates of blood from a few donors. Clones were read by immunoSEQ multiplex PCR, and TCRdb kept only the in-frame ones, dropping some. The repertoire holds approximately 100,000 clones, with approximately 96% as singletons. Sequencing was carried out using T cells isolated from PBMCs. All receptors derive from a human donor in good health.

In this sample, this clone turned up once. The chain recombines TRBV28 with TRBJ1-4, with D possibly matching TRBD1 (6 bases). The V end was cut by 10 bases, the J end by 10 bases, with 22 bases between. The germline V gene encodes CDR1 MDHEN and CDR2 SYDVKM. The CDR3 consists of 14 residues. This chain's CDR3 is CATGGRSVIVKLFF. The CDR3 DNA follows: TGTGCCACGGGGGGGCGGTCTGTGATTGTAAAACTGTTTTTT.

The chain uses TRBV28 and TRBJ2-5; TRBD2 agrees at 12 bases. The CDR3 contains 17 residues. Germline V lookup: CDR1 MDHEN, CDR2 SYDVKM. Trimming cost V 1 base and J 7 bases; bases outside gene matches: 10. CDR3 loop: CASSLSDPSGRAGTQYF. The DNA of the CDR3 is TGTGCCAGCAGTTTATCGGACCCTAGCGGGAGGGCCGGGACCCAGTACTTC.

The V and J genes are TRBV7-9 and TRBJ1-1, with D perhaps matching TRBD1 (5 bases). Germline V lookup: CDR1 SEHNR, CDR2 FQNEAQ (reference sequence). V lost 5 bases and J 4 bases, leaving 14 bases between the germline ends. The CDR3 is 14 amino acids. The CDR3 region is CASSVPRGGTEAFF. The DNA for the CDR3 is TGTGCCAGCAGCGTGCCCCGGGGGGGCACTGAAGCTTTCTTT.

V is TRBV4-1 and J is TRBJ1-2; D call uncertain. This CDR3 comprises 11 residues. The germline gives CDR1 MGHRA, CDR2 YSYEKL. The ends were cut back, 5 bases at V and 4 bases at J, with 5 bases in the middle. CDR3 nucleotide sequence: TGCGCCAGCAGCTTCGGCTATGGCTACACCTTC. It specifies CASSFGYGYTF.

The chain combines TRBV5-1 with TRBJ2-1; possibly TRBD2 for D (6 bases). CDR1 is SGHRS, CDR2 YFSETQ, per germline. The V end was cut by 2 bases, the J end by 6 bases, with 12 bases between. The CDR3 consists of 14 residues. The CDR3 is CASSLPEEGNEQFF. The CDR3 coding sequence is TGCGCCAGCAGCTTACCCGAGGAGGGCAATGAGCAGTTCTTC.